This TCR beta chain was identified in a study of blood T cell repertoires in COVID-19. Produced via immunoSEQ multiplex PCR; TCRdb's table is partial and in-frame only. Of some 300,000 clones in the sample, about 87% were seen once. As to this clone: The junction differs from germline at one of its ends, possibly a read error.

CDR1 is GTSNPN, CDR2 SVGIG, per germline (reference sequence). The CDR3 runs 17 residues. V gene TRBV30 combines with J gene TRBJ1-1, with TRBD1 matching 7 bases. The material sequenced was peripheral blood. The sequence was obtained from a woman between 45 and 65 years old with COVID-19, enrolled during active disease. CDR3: CAWSAPIPGQLKTEAFF. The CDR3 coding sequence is TGTGCCTGGAGTGCCCCCATTCCGGGACAGCTGAAGACTGAAGCTTTCTTT.